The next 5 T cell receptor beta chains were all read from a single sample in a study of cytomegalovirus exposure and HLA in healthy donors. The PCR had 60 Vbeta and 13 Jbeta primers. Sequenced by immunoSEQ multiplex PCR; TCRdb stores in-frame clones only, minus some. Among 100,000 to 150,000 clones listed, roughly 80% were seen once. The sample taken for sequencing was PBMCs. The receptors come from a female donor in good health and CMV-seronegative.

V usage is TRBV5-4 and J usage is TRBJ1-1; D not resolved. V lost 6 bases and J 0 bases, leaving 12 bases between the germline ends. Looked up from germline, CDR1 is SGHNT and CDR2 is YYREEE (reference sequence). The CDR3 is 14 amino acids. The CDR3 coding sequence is TGTGCCAGCACCCCGGGGTCTATGAACACTGAAGCTTTCTTT. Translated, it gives CASTPGSMNTEAFF.

The CDR3 DNA reads as TGTGCCAGCAGCCAAAGAAAGGGAGGCACAGATACGCAGTATTTT. It codes for CASSQRKGGTDTQYF. V is TRBV7-2 and J is TRBJ2-3, with D tentatively TRBD2 (5 bases). The CDR3 totals 15 residues. Germline assignment: CDR1 SGHTA and CDR2 FQGNSA. Between the trimmed V and J ends, which lost 5 bases and 1 base, there was a span of 13 bases. The whole variable domain, filled in from reference TRBV7-2 and TRBJ2-3, reads GAGVSQSPSNKVTEKGKDVELRCDPISGHTALYWYRQSLGQGLEFLIYFQGNSAPDKSGLPSDRFSAERTGGSVSTLTIQRTQQEDSAVYLCASSQRKGGTDTQYFGPGTRLTVL.

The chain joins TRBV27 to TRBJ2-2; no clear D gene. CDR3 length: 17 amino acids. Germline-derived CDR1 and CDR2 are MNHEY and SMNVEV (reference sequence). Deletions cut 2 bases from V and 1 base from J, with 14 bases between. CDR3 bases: TGTGCCAGCAGTTTACATGTTGGCCGCTTGAACACCGGGGAGCTGTTTTTT. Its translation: CASSLHVGRLNTGELFF.

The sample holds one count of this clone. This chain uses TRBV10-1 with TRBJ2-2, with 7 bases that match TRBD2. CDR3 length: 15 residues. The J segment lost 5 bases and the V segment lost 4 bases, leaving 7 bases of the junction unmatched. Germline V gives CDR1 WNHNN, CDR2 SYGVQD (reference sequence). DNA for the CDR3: TGCGCCAGCAGTGGGGAGCGGGGTCGAACCGGGGAGCTGTTTTTT. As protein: CASSGERGRTGELFF.

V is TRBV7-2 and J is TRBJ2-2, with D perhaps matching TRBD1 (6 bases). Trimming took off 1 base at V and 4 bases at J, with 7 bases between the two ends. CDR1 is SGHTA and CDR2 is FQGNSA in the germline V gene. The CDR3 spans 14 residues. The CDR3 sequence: CASSLVGGTGELFF. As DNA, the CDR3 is TGTGCCAGCAGCTTAGTAGGGGGCACCGGGGAGCTGTTTTTT.